Below are 13 T cell receptor beta chains sequenced from a single sample in a study of blood T cell repertoires in COVID-19 (dated by TCRdb to about 2020). Library preparation employed the immunoSEQ multiplex PCR assay. TCRdb's version of the immuneACCESS table is confined to in-frame rearrangements and falls short of the full clone set. An unresolved V gene accounts for under half of the shortfall where checked; the remainder is of unknown origin. For this sample there are tens of thousands of clones; approximately 80% appear just once. The ten largest make up 11% of the sample. Material: peripheral blood. These receptor sequences come from a man aged 45-60 years with acute or convalescent COVID-19.

The chain uses TRBV2 and TRBJ1-5; D call uncertain. The CDR3 is 12 amino acids. In germline, CDR1 is SNHLY, CDR2 FYNNEI. V was shortened by 8 bases and J by 2 bases, with 7 bases between the two germline ends. The CDR3 here is CASGEGNQPQHF. The CDR3 bases are TGTGCCAGCGGGGAGGGCAATCAGCCCCAGCATTTT. The entire variable domain, with the rest obtained from reference TRBV2 and TRBJ1-5, is as follows: EPEVTQTPSHQVTQMGQEVILRCVPISNHLYFYWYRQILGQKVEFLVSFYNNEISEKSEIFDDQFSVERPDGSNFTLKIRSTKLEDSAMYFCASGEGNQPQHFGDGTRLSIL.

The rearrangement links TRBV28 to TRBJ2-2; weak D call: TRBD2 (6 bases). The length of the CDR3 is 14 residues. Germline V CDR1 and CDR2: MDHEN, SYDVKM. The V end lost 6 bases, the J end lost 5 bases, and 13 bases lay between the germline ends. CDR3 sequence: CASRLGSGTGELFF. CDR3 nucleotides: TGTGCCAGCAGGCTAGGGAGCGGGACCGGGGAGCTGTTTTTT. Complete variable domain (other parts from reference TRBV28 and TRBJ2-2): DVKVTQSSRYLVKRTGEKVFLECVQDMDHENMFWYRQDPGLGLRLIYFSYDVKMKEKGDIPEGYSVSREKKERFSLILESASTNQTSMYLCASRLGSGTGELFFGEGSRLTVL.

The chain recombines TRBV6-2 or TRBV6-3 with TRBJ2-7; D is ambiguous. The CDR3 is made up of 15 amino acids. Germline V lookup: CDR1 MNHEY, CDR2 SVGEGT. V was trimmed by 2 bases and J by 3 bases, leaving 14 bases between them. As DNA, the CDR3 is TGTGCCAGCAGTTACAGAGGCGAACGATACTACGAGCAGTACTTC. It is translated as CASSYRGERYYEQYF.

V usage is TRBV5-5 and J usage is TRBJ1-1; a weak D match, TRBD1 (5 bases). The CDR3 consists of 13 residues. Per germline, CDR1 SGHKS and CDR2 YYEKEE (reference sequence). Trimming shortened V by 6 bases and J by 4 bases, and 13 bases separated the two germline ends. The CDR3: CASTGAGGTEAFF. CDR3 nucleotides: TGTGCCAGCACCGGAGCCGGGGGCACTGAAGCTTTCTTT. Full variable domain (rest looked up from reference TRBV5-5 and TRBJ1-1): DAGVTQSPTHLIKTRGQQVTLRCSPISGHKSVSWYQQVLGQGPQFIFQYYEKEERGRGNFPDRFSARQFPNYSSELNVNALLLGDSALYLCASTGAGGTEAFFGQGTRLTVV.

The V gene is TRBV4-1, the J gene TRBJ1-2, with 7 positions matching TRBD1. The V gene end was trimmed by 0 bases and the J gene end by 10 bases; junction bases not matched to a gene: 5. The CDR3 spans 13 residues. Germline CDR1 MGHRA, CDR2 YSYEKL. The CDR3 DNA reads TGCGCCAGCAGCCAAGATCAAGGGACAGACTACACCTTC. Translated: CASSQDQGTDYTF.

J is TRBJ1-2 and V is TRBV7-2; 7 bases fit TRBD1. The germline V gene encodes CDR1 SGHTA and CDR2 FQGNSA. J lost 5 bases, V lost 5 bases, and 8 bases had no gene match. This CDR3 comprises 14 residues. CDR3 residues: CASSRRQGPYGYTF. DNA of the CDR3: TGTGCCAGCAGCAGGAGACAGGGTCCTTATGGCTACACCTTC.

The rearrangement uses TRBV3-1 (or the pseudogene TRBV3-2) and TRBJ2-3, with 14 bases fitting TRBD2. Germline-derived CDR1 and CDR2 are LGHDT and YNNKEL (reference sequence). With 3 bases clipped from V and 2 bases from J, the junction kept 4 bases outside the gene matches. The CDR3 covers 17 residues. CDR3 residues: CASSHGLAGGFTDTQYF. The DNA of the CDR3 is TGTGCCAGCAGCCACGGACTAGCGGGGGGTTTCACAGATACGCAGTATTTT.

The V call is TRBV19, the J call TRBJ1-1; the match to TRBD1 covers 9 bases. V dropped 8 bases and J dropped 0; count of bases not matched to a gene: 4. The CDR3 sequence is 14 residues long. The germline V gene encodes CDR1 LNHDA and CDR2 SQIVND (reference sequence). CDR3 amino acids: CASRTGGVNTEAFF. Here the CDR3 DNA reads TGTGCCAGTCGAACAGGGGGCGTGAACACTGAAGCTTTCTTT.

The J gene is TRBJ1-6, the V gene TRBV10-3; possibly TRBD1 for D (5 bases). CDR1 and CDR2 (germline): ENHRY, SYGVKD. The germline V and J ends were trimmed by 8 bases and 5 bases, with 10 bases remaining between them. The CDR3 runs to 13 residues. The CDR3 nucleotides read TGTGCCATCGCGGAACAGGATAATTCACCCCTCCACTTT. It encodes CAIAEQDNSPLHF.

The V gene is TRBV11-2, the J gene TRBJ1-3; the match to TRBD1 covers 9 bases. Germline V gene sequence: CDR1 SGHAT, CDR2 FQNNGV. V gave up 3 bases and J gave up 4 bases; unmatched junction bases: 10. This CDR3 region has 17 residues. The CDR3 reads CASSFPQQGAGGNTIYF. As DNA, the CDR3 is TGTGCCAGCAGCTTCCCCCAACAGGGGGCGGGAGGAAACACCATATATTTT. The full variable domain, in which reference TRBV11-2 and TRBJ1-3 provide the parts outside the CDR3, is EAGVAQSPRYKIIEKRQSVAFWCNPISGHATLYWYQQILGQGPKLLIQFQNNGVVDDSQLPKDRFSAERLKGVDSTLKIQPAKLEDSAVYLCASSFPQQGAGGNTIYFGEGSWLTVV.

The rearrangement joins TRBV7-6 to TRBJ1-6; D remains ambiguous. Germline assignment: CDR1 SGHVS and CDR2 FNYEAQ. V lost 4 bases and J lost 6, with 10 bases in between. This CDR3 is 14 amino acids long. This CDR3 reads CASSSNTVNSPLHF. The DNA of the CDR3 is TGTGCCAGCAGCTCAAATACAGTTAATTCACCCCTCCACTTT.

This clone was seen a single time. The rearrangement uses TRBV11-2 and TRBJ1-1; D might be TRBD1 (6 bases). Germline V CDR1 and CDR2: SGHAT, FQNNGV. V lost 2 bases, J lost 1 base, and 8 bases lay in between. The CDR3 is 14 residues long. The DNA for the CDR3 is TGTGCCAGCAGCTTAACCAGGGGGAACACTGAAGCTTTCTTT. Amino acid sequence: CASSLTRGNTEAFF. Full variable domain (outside the CDR3, taken from reference TRBV11-2 and TRBJ1-1): EAGVAQSPRYKIIEKRQSVAFWCNPISGHATLYWYQQILGQGPKLLIQFQNNGVVDDSQLPKDRFSAERLKGVDSTLKIQPAKLEDSAVYLCASSLTRGNTEAFFGQGTRLTVV.

The chain carries TRBV19 and TRBJ1-1; D not certain. The germline V and J ends were trimmed by 4 bases and 4 bases, with 16 bases remaining between them. CDR3 length: 15 amino acids. Per germline, CDR1 LNHDA and CDR2 SQIVND (reference sequence). The CDR3 is CASSKDGRRGTEAFF. CDR3 DNA: TGTGCCAGTAGTAAGGACGGAAGACGGGGCACTGAAGCTTTCTTT.